A selection of T cell receptor beta chains follows, all from one sample in a study of T cells in Graves' hyperthyroidism and ophthalmopathy. TCRdb re-called the multiplex PCR reads with MiXCR, one entry per CDR3 protein. This repertoire shows approximately 260,000 distinct CDR3 sequences, roughly 15% found once; its top ten account for roughly 31%. Input material: blood. Every receptor here comes from a woman in her forties or fifties with Graves' hyperthyroidism that later progressed to Graves' ophthalmopathy. The CDR3 runs from the conserved cysteine through the conserved F or W. The order of the fields is D gene, V gene, J gene, CDR3 length, clone size, CDR3 DNA, CDR3 protein. The D gene is left open where the match is weak. Clone size is shown for a subset of rows, as once, few, many or a class of expanded clone.

TRBD1	TRBV5-1	TRBJ1-1	14	many	TGCGCCAGCAGCCGGGACAGTTTGAACACTGAAGCTTTCTTT	CASSRDSLNTEAFF
NA	TRBV28	TRBJ2-6	15	many	TGTGCCAGCTATCCCCCCAACTCTGGGGCCAACGTCCTGACTTTC	CASYPPNSGANVLTF
TRBD1	TRBV28	TRBJ1-1	15	few	TGTGCCAGCAGTTTCGGCCGACAGGGACGGACTGAAGCTTTCTTT	CASSFGRQGRTEAFF
NA	TRBV19	TRBJ1-3	12	NA	TGTGCCAGTACAATCTCTGGAAACACCATATATTTT	CASTISGNTIYF
NA	TRBV7-8	TRBJ2-3	13	NA	TGTGCCAGCAGGGTGCCTGCTACAGATACGCAGTATTTT	CASRVPATDTQYF
NA	TRBV3-1	TRBJ1-1	12	many	TGTGCCAGCAGCCAAAGGGAGACTGAAGCTTTCTTT	CASSQRETEAFF
TRBD1	TRBV7-2	TRBJ1-4	15	few	TGTGCCAGCAGGCAAACAGGGGCCCCTAATGAAAAACTGTTTTTT	CASRQTGAPNEKLFF
TRBD1	TRBV29-1	TRBJ2-7	13	once	TGCAGCGTTGGACAGGGGGCTACCTACGAGCAGTACTTC	CSVGQGATYEQYF
TRBD2	TRBV29-1	TRBJ2-5	14	few	TGCAGCGTTGCTAGCGGTCAGGGTAAGGGAGACCAGTACTTC	CSVASGQGKGDQYF
TRBD1	TRBV19	TRBJ1-4	15	NA	TGTGCCAGTAGTCTCGACAGGGCAGCTAATGAAAAACTGTTTTTT	CASSLDRAANEKLFF
NA	TRBV6-1	TRBJ1-3	10	NA	TGTGCCAGCGTAGGAAACACCATATATTTT	CASVGNTIYF
NA	TRBV20-1	TRBJ2-3	14	many	TGCAGTGCCGTGGGACAAACGCGCACAGATACGCAGTATTTT	CSAVGQTRTDTQYF